This T cell receptor (beta chain) came from a study of T-cell reconstitution after alpha-beta-depleted transplantation in children. For TCRbeta, the library was prepared with unique molecular identifiers. TCRdb re-derived calls from the PCR reads in MiXCR, one entry per CDR3 protein. The sample yields just over 200,000 distinct CDR3 sequences, approximately 8% seen once. CDR3 length equals 16 residues. V gave up 4 bases and J gave up 3 bases, with 19 bases separating them. CDR1 and CDR2 from the germline V gene are DFQATT and SNEGSKA (reference sequence). The chain carries TRBV20-1 and TRBJ2-1, with D perhaps assigned TRBD1 or TRBD2 (7 bases each). Sequences were derived from PBMCs, mostly from graft donor cells, sampled 360 days after TCRalphabeta/CD19-depleted stem cell transplant. This TCR was recovered from a male patient aged 2-9 years who had a stem cell transplant for acute myeloid leukemia, so the T cells may come from the graft donor. CDR3 DNA: TGCAGTGCTATAGTCAGGGGGGGGCCCCTCTACAATGAGCAGTTCTTC. Amino acids: CSAIVRGGPLYNEQFF.